The 6 T cell receptor beta chains in this list originate from one sample, sequenced in a study of shared clonotypes between healthy human individuals. Method: immunoSEQ multiplex PCR; TCRdb's copy keeps in-frame clones and lacks some. Seen here are about 2.1 million clones, roughly 91% observed once, and the top ten hold around 1.7%. The naive CD8 fraction comprised CD45RO-negative cells positively selected for CCR7 and excluded terminally differentiated effector memory CD45RA+ cells. Input material: naive CD8+ T cells from PBMCs. Receptor source: a man between 18 and 35 years old in good health. Some clones in this sample may be carry-over from other donors' samples.

V usage is TRBV4-3 and J usage is TRBJ1-3, with 9 nucleotides matching TRBD1. Losses at the gene ends were 3 bases for V and 6 bases for J; bases not matched to a gene: 6. Germline V lookup: CDR1 LGHNA, CDR2 YSLEER. This CDR3 has 15 amino acids. This CDR3 is CASSHVDRGENTIYF. In DNA, the CDR3 is TGCGCCAGCAGCCACGTAGACAGGGGGGAAAACACCATATATTTT.

This clone appeared a single time. The chain couples TRBV15 to TRBJ2-5; the match to TRBD1 covers 8 bases. V dropped 3 bases and J dropped 3; count of bases not matched to a gene: 3. Germline V gives CDR1 LNHNV, CDR2 YYDKDF (reference sequence). The CDR3 loop spans 14 amino acids. DNA for the CDR3: TGTGCCACCAGCAGTGGACAGGGAGAAGAGACCCAGTACTTC. Translating it yields CATSSGQGEETQYF.

The V and J genes are TRBV7-6 and TRBJ2-7; 12 positions agree with TRBD1. In germline, CDR1 is SGHVS, CDR2 FNYEAQ. The CDR3 sequence is 16 residues long. The ends lost 5 bases at V and 7 bases at J; junction bases unmatched: 12. CDR3 in DNA: TGTGCCAGCAGCCCTCGTCCGGGACAGGGGGCGGAGGAGCAGTACTTC. Its translation is CASSPRPGQGAEEQYF.

This chain connects TRBV10-1 to TRBJ1-1, with D perhaps TRBD1 (6 bases). Germline CDR1 WNHNN, CDR2 SYGVQD (reference sequence). Trimming pared 4 bases from V and 4 bases from J, leaving 10 bases between. The CDR3 spans 13 residues. The CDR3, as DNA: TGCGCCAGCAGTGCCAGGGGACGCACTGAAGCTTTCTTT. This gives the protein CASSARGRTEAFF.

This chain joins TRBV5-6 and TRBJ1-1; D remains unclear. CDR3 size: 12 residues. Per the germline V gene, CDR1 is SGHDT and CDR2 is YYEEEE. The V end was cut by 3 bases, the J end by 5 bases, with 8 bases between. The CDR3 sequence is CASSWASTEAFF. CDR3 nucleotide sequence: TGTGCCAGCAGCTGGGCGAGTACTGAAGCTTTCTTT.

This rearrangement joins TRBV9 to TRBJ2-1; 7 nucleotides agree with TRBD2. Losses at the gene ends were 6 bases for V and 2 bases for J; bases not matched to a gene: 5. The CDR3 is 14 amino acids. CDR1 and CDR2 from the germline V gene are SGDLS and YYNGEE. The CDR3: CASNRDYTYNEQFF. The CDR3, as DNA: TGTGCCAGCAATAGGGACTATACCTACAATGAGCAGTTCTTC.